This T cell receptor beta chain was retrieved from a study of shared clonotypes between healthy human individuals. About the study: A donor's plate count was three for CD4 naive and three for CD4 memory; CD8 naive had two and CD8 memory one.

The CDR3 loop spans 11 amino acids. The V end was cut by 5 bases, the J end by 8 bases, with 9 bases between. Germline CDR1 and CDR2: MNHNS and SASEGT. Each subset's genomic DNA was split evenly across several immunoSEQ plates. In the sorted-subset replicate PCRs, 200 ng DNA, 25,000 to 35,000 T cell genomes, was used. Assay used: immunoSEQ multiplex PCR; TCRdb lists only in-frame clones, some missing. This sample has 2 million to 3 million clones; approximately 94% occur once, and the top ten carry approximately 0.35%. The chain has TRBV6-1 and TRBJ1-2; D unresolved. The sequence was collected from a man between 18 and 35 years old in good health. Some clones in this sample may be carry-over from other donors' samples. Specimen: naive CD4+ T cells from PBMCs. Noted subset: CD45RA+ positively selected. DNA for the CDR3: TGTGCCAGCAGTTCTCCCTGGGGCTACACCTTC. Its translation is CASSSPWGYTF.